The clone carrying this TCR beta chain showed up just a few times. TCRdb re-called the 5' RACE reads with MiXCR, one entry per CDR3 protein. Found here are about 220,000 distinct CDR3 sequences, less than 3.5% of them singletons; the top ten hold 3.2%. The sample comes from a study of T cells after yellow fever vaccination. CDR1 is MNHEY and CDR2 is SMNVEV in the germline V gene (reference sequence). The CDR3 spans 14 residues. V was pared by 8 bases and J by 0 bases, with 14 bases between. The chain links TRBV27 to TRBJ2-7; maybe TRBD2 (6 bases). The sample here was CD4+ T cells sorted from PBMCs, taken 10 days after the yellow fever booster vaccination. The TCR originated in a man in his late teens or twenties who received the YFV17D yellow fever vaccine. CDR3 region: CASSGGIFSYEQYF. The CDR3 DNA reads TGTGCCAGCTCGGGCGGGATTTTCTCCTACGAGCAGTACTTC.